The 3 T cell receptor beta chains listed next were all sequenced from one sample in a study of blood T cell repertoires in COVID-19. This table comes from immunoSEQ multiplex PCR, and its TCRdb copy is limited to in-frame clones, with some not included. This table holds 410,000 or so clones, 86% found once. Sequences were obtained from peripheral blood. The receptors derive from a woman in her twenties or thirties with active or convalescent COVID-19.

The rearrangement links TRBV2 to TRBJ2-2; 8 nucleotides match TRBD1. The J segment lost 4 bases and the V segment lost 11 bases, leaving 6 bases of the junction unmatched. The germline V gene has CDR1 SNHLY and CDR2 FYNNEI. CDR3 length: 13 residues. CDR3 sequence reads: CARRTGTTGELFF. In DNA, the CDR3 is TGTGCCCGACGGACAGGGACCACCGGGGAGCTGTTTTTT.

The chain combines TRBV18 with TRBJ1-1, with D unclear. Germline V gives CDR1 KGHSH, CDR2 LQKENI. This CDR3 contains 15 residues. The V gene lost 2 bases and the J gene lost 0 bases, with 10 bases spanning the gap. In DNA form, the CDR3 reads TGTGCCAGCTCACCATCGGGTGCCTTGAACACTGAAGCTTTCTTT. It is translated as CASSPSGALNTEAFF.

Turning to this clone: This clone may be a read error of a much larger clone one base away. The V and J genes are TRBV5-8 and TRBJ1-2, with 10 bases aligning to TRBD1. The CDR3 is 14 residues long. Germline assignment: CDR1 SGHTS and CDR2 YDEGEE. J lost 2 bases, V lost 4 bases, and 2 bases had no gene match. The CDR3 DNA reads TGTGCCAGCAGCCCGGGACAGGGGAACTATGGCTACACCTTC. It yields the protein CASSPGQGNYGYTF.